This T cell receptor (beta chain) was found in a study of regulatory T cells in long-lasting Graves disease. Arm-PCR with iRepertoire HTBI primers amplified the CDR3 regions for these TCR beta libraries. TCRdb redid the calling of the multiplex PCR reads with MiXCR, one entry per CDR3 protein. The repertoire includes hundreds of thousands of distinct CDR3 sequences, less than 15% of them detected once, and roughly a tenth sits in the top ten. The study's findings and limits: Sample size, which was small, may have reduced accuracy.

Time point in this sample: newly diagnosed GD, antithyroid drugs for less than 3 months. Extracted RNA from PBMCs served as the source of the TCR library. This clonotype came up many times. Its antigen is as yet unknown. These same records also appear under a second study, on T cells in Graves' hyperthyroidism and ophthalmopathy. In that study: Absent ophthalmopathy progression within 18 months defined stable Graves' hyperthyroidism.

This specimen was peripheral blood mononuclear cells (PBMCs), taken at new diagnosis, from a patient treated with antithyroid drugs. This receptor was identified in a man aged 25-45 years with Graves disease.

As DNA, the CDR3 is TGTGCCAGCAGCTTGAAGAGACTCTTAACCTACGAGCAGTACTTC. Translating it yields CASSLKRLLTYEQYF. The rearrangement joins TRBV5-6 to TRBJ2-7; D uncertain. Deletions cut 1 base from V and 2 bases from J, with 13 bases between. This CDR3 has 15 amino acids. The germline gives CDR1 SGHDT, CDR2 YYEEEE.